Listed below are T cell receptor beta chains from one sample, sequenced in a study of blood T cell repertoires in COVID-19. Clones were read by immunoSEQ multiplex PCR, and TCRdb kept only the in-frame ones, dropping some. The sample lists 150,000 to 200,000 clones, over 75% occurring once. Material: peripheral blood. These receptors were collected from a man aged 65 to 79 who had recovered from COVID-19. Each CDR3 is given without its conserved first and last residue. The order of the fields is CDR3 length, J gene, V gene, CDR3 protein.

CDR3 length: 9; J gene: TRBJ2-1; V gene: TRBV20-1; CDR3 protein: SALRANEQF
CDR3 length: 12; J gene: TRBJ1-3; V gene: TRBV19; CDR3 protein: ASSPQISGNTIY
CDR3 length: 17; J gene: TRBJ1-3; V gene: TRBV18; CDR3 protein: ASSLNTHFSGPGGNTIY
CDR3 length: 14; J gene: TRBJ1-5; V gene: TRBV7-6; CDR3 protein: ASGRDRTDNNQPQH
CDR3 length: 11; J gene: TRBJ2-7; V gene: TRBV28; CDR3 protein: ASSLLTEYEQY
CDR3 length: 13; J gene: TRBJ2-5; V gene: TRBV5-4; CDR3 protein: ASSLEGYYRETQY
CDR3 length: 12; J gene: TRBJ1-1; V gene: TRBV6-2/TRBV6-3; CDR3 protein: ASSYYRSQAEAF
CDR3 length: 14; J gene: TRBJ2-3; V gene: TRBV6-5; CDR3 protein: ASSYRLDTSTDTQY
CDR3 length: 12; J gene: TRBJ1-1; V gene: TRBV30; CDR3 protein: AWSLGGRGKEAF
CDR3 length: 14; J gene: TRBJ1-1; V gene: TRBV10-1; CDR3 protein: ASSERRGEGDTEAF
CDR3 length: 10; J gene: TRBJ2-7; V gene: TRBV2; CDR3 protein: ASSYELYEQY
CDR3 length: 14; J gene: TRBJ1-1; V gene: TRBV25-1; CDR3 protein: ASSEYSWDVTVKAF
CDR3 length: 11; J gene: TRBJ1-2; V gene: TRBV5-4; CDR3 protein: ASSLFDRRGYT
CDR3 length: 13; J gene: TRBJ2-1; V gene: TRBV20-1; CDR3 protein: SASLGGRIYTEQF
CDR3 length: 13; J gene: TRBJ2-1; V gene: TRBV30; CDR3 protein: AWRNLGGLRNEQF
CDR3 length: 9; J gene: TRBJ1-1; V gene: TRBV7-9; CDR3 protein: ASRIFTGAF
CDR3 length: 14; J gene: TRBJ2-7; V gene: TRBV5-1; CDR3 protein: ASSSGQGAGSYEQY
CDR3 length: 11; J gene: TRBJ2-1; V gene: TRBV7-6; CDR3 protein: ASSLQTSNEQF
CDR3 length: 15; J gene: TRBJ2-3; V gene: TRBV5-1; CDR3 protein: ASSRRSGGRDTDTQY
CDR3 length: 18; J gene: TRBJ2-1; V gene: TRBV18; CDR3 protein: ASSPEGSGKSGSSYNEQF
CDR3 length: 12; J gene: TRBJ2-1; V gene: TRBV6-6; CDR3 protein: ASTKDSSYNEQF
CDR3 length: 10; J gene: TRBJ1-2; V gene: TRBV28; CDR3 protein: ASSSYGLGYT
CDR3 length: 11; J gene: TRBJ2-2; V gene: TRBV30; CDR3 protein: AWIRDRAGELF
CDR3 length: 12; J gene: TRBJ2-5; V gene: TRBV2; CDR3 protein: ASGGQGVQETQY
CDR3 length: 13; J gene: TRBJ2-2; V gene: TRBV5-1; CDR3 protein: ASSLGGLDTGELF
CDR3 length: 14; J gene: TRBJ1-4; V gene: TRBV19; CDR3 protein: ASSIGQGMTNEKLF
CDR3 length: 10; J gene: TRBJ2-5; V gene: TRBV29-1; CDR3 protein: SGWTDQETQY
CDR3 length: 15; J gene: TRBJ2-3; V gene: TRBV7-6; CDR3 protein: ASSPRTSGTSTDTQY
CDR3 length: 12; J gene: TRBJ2-7; V gene: TRBV29-1; CDR3 protein: SVSGTGGSYEQY
CDR3 length: 14; J gene: TRBJ1-3; V gene: TRBV13; CDR3 protein: ASSLDRGSSGNTIY
CDR3 length: 13; J gene: TRBJ1-1; V gene: TRBV18; CDR3 protein: ASSPGGGRDTEAF
CDR3 length: 13; J gene: TRBJ2-1; V gene: TRBV7-8; CDR3 protein: ASSFTPSSYNEQF
CDR3 length: 13; J gene: TRBJ2-5; V gene: TRBV2; CDR3 protein: ASSRVRTLQETQY
CDR3 length: 11; J gene: TRBJ2-7; V gene: TRBV12-3/TRBV12-4; CDR3 protein: ASTAGTSGEQY
CDR3 length: 13; J gene: TRBJ2-1; V gene: TRBV28; CDR3 protein: ASSPPGQGNNEQF
CDR3 length: 12; J gene: TRBJ1-6; V gene: TRBV6-5; CDR3 protein: ASSTGSSNSPLH
CDR3 length: 13; J gene: TRBJ1-3; V gene: TRBV28; CDR3 protein: ASSLTRVQGNTIY
CDR3 length: 13; J gene: TRBJ1-3; V gene: TRBV6-5; CDR3 protein: ASSYSTGPGNTIY
CDR3 length: 14; J gene: TRBJ2-7; V gene: TRBV3-1/TRBV3-2; CDR3 protein: ASSQGLAGASYEQY
CDR3 length: 11; J gene: TRBJ2-7; V gene: TRBV19; CDR3 protein: ASTGPDSYEQY
CDR3 length: 13; J gene: TRBJ2-7; V gene: TRBV11-2; CDR3 protein: ASSLLAESSYEQY
CDR3 length: 10; J gene: TRBJ1-1; V gene: TRBV19; CDR3 protein: ASSSVFTEAF
CDR3 length: 13; J gene: TRBJ2-7; V gene: TRBV5-1; CDR3 protein: ASSLGGLESNEQY
CDR3 length: 13; J gene: TRBJ2-7; V gene: TRBV6-5; CDR3 protein: ASREEGQAVYEQY
CDR3 length: 11; J gene: TRBJ1-2; V gene: TRBV27; CDR3 protein: ASSTRAEYGYT
CDR3 length: 12; J gene: TRBJ2-2; V gene: TRBV28; CDR3 protein: ASSFFPDTGELF
CDR3 length: 12; J gene: TRBJ1-3; V gene: TRBV5-1; CDR3 protein: ASSSGQGGNTIY
CDR3 length: 12; J gene: TRBJ2-2; V gene: TRBV19; CDR3 protein: ASSRRVNTGELF
CDR3 length: 14; J gene: TRBJ2-1; V gene: TRBV23-1; CDR3 protein: ASSQHRDWGYNEQF
CDR3 length: 14; J gene: TRBJ2-1; V gene: TRBV10-2; CDR3 protein: ASSEYAGTVYNEQF
CDR3 length: 14; J gene: TRBJ2-2; V gene: TRBV7-9; CDR3 protein: ASSPLDRGKTGELF
CDR3 length: 11; J gene: TRBJ1-2; V gene: TRBV4-3; CDR3 protein: ASSQGQTYGYT
CDR3 length: 12; J gene: TRBJ1-6; V gene: TRBV27; CDR3 protein: ASSLRGSGSPLH
CDR3 length: 12; J gene: TRBJ2-7; V gene: TRBV9; CDR3 protein: ASSVGLAGVEQY
CDR3 length: 13; J gene: TRBJ2-1; V gene: TRBV3-1/TRBV3-2; CDR3 protein: ASSPTGSSYNEQF